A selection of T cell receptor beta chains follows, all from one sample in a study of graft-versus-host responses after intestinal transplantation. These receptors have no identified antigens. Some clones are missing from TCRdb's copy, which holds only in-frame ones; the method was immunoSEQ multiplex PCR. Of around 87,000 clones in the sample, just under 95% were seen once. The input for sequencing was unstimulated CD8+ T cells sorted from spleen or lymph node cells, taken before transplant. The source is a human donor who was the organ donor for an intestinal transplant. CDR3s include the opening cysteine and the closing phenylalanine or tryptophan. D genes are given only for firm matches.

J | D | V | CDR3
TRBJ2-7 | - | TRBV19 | CASSALGPEEQYF
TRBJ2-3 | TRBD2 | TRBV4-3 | CASSQRRASGEPSTDTQYF
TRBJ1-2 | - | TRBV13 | CASSLGLNGYGYTF
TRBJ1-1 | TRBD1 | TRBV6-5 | CASSLTGAPMNTEAFF
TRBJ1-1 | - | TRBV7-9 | CASSLSRPRGSRMNTEAFF
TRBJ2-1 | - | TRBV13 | CASSLGQGVNEQFF
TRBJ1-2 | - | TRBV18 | CASSPGRDDYGYTF
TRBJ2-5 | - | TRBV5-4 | CASSLSDQETQYF
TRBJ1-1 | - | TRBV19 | CASSIGRGNTEAFF
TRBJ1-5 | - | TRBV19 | CASSPYGEQPQHF
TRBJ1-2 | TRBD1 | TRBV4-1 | CASSQAGTGLNYGYTF
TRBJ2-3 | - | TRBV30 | CASQFRESEDTQYF
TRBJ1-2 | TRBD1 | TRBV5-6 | CASSFSTNTGADGYTF
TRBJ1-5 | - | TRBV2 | CASSWGVGGDQPQHF
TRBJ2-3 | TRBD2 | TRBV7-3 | CASSFSGGGSDTQYF
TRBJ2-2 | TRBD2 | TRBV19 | CASSMRVLATNTGELFF
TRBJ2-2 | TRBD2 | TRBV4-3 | CASSQAGTISTGELFF
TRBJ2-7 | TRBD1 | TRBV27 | CASSSHLGTELYEQYF
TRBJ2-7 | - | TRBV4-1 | CASSQPGNPTDEQYF
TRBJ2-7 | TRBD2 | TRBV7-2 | CASSWLAGGQINEQYF
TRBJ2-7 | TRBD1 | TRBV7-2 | CASSFHGQGISYEQYF
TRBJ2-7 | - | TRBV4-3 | CASSQEGGDEQYF
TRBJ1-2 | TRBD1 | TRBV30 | CAWTAQGAGGYTF
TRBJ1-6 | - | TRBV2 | CASMRASAPSSPLHF
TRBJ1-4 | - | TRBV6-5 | CASKHETGRNEKLFF
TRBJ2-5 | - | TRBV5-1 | CANPEGAQETQYF
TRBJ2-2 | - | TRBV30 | CAWSVLEQNTGELFF
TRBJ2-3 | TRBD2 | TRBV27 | CASSSSGGARNTDTQYF
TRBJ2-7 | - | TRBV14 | CASSLGGAPYEQYF
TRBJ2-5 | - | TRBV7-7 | CASRRTAQETQYF
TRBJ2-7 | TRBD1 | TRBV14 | CASSHAAGGFEQYF
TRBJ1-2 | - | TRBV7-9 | CASSHPIHRANYGYTF
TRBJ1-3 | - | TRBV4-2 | CASSQGAGGNTIYF
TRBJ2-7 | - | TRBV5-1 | CASRRSGYEQYF
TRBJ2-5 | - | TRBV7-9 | CASSSGLGLETQYF
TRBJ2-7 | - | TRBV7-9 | CASSLGGVAGEQYF
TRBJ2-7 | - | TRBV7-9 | CASSLTLYEQYF
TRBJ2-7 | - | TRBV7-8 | CASSSSPSDEQYF
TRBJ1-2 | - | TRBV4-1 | CASSAGEYGYTF
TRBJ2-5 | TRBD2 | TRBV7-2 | CASSLTGGPGETQYF
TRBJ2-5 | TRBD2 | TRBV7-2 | CASSLWTSGGLWEQYF
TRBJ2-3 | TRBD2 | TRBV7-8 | CASSLVAGGRDTQYF
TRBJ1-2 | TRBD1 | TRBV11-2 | CASSPQKGTGVPYGYTF
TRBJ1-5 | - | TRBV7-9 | CASSHDSSRMPQHF
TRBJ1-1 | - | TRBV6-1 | CASSEAGWRDTEAFF
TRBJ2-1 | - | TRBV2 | CASSSLAGLKNNEQFF
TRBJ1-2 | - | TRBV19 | CASSMRATGGYTF
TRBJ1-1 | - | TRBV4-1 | CASSQLGNTEAFF
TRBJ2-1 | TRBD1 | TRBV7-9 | CASSPTGGSYNEQFF
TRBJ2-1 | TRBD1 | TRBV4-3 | CASSPRDRDLYEQFF
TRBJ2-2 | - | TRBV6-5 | CASRPQGTGELFF